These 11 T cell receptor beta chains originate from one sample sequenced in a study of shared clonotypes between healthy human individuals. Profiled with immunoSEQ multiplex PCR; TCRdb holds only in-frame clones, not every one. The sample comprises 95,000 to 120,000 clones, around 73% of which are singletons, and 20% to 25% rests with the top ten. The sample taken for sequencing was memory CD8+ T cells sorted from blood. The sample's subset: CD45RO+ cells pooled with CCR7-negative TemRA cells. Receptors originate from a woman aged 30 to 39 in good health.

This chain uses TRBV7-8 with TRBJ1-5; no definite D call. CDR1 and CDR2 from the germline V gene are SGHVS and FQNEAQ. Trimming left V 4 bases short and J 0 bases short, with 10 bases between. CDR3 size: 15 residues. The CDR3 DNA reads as TGTGCCAGCAGCTCCTGGGAGGGTAGCAATCAGCCCCAGCATTTT. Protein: CASSSWEGSNQPQHF.

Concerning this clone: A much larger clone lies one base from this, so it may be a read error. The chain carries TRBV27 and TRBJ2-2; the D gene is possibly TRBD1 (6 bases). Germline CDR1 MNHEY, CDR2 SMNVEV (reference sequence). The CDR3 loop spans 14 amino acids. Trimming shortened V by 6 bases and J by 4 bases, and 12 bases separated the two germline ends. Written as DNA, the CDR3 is TGTGCCAGCAGGGGGGACAAAAGCACCGGGGAGCTGTTTTTT. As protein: CASRGDKSTGELFF.

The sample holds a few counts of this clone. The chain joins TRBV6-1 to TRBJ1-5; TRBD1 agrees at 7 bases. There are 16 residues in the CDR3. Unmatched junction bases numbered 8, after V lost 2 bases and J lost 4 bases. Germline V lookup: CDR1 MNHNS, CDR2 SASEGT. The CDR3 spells CASSEWGTEANQPQHF. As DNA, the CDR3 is TGTGCCAGCAGTGAATGGGGGACAGAGGCGAATCAGCCCCAGCATTTT.

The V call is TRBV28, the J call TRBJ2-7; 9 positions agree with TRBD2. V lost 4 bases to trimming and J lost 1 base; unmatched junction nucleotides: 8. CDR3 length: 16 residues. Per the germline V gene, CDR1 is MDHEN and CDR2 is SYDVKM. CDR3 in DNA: TGTGCCAGCAGTTCCTTAGCGGGAGTAGAGTCCTACGAGCAGTACTTC. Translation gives CASSSLAGVESYEQYF.

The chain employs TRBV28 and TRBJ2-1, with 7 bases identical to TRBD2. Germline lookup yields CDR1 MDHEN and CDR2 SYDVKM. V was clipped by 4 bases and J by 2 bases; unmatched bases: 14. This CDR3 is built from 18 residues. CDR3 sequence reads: CASSSPDLAERTYNEQFF. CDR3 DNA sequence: TGTGCCAGCAGTTCCCCCGACCTAGCGGAGAGGACCTACAATGAGCAGTTCTTC.

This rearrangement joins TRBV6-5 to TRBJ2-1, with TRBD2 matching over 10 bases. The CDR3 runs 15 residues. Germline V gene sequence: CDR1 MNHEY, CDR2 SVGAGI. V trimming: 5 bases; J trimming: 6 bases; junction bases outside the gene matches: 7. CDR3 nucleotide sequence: TGTGCCAGCAGTAGTCCGGGGACTAGCGTCAATGAGCAGTTCTTC. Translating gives CASSSPGTSVNEQFF.

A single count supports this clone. The CDR3 loop reads CASSLAGVETQYF. The CDR3, as DNA: TGTGCCAGCAGCTTAGCGGGAGTGGAGACCCAGTACTTC. The chain links TRBV11-2 to TRBJ2-5; maybe TRBD2 (6 bases). V lost 1 base and J 5 bases, leaving 8 bases between the germline ends. Germline CDR1 SGHAT, CDR2 FQNNGV. The CDR3 totals 13 residues.

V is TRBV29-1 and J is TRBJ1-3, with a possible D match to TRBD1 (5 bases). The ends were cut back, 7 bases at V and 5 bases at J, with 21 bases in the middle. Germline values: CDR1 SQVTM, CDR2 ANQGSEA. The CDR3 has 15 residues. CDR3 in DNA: TGCAGCGCTAGCCGGAGGGGCCTGCATCGAAACACCATATATTTT. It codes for CSASRRGLHRNTIYF.

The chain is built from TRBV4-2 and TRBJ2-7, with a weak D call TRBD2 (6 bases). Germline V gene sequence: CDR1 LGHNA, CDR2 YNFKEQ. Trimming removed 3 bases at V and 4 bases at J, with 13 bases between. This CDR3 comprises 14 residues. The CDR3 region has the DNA TGTGCCAGCAGCCAGGGCGGGGTACGATACGAGCAGTACTTC. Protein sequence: CASSQGGVRYEQYF.

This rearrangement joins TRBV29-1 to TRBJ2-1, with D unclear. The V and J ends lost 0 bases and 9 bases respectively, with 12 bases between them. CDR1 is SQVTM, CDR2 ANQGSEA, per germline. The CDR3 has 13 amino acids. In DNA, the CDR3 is TGCAGCGTTGAAGAGGGCTGGGCCGGTGAGCAGTTCTTC. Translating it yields CSVEEGWAGEQFF.

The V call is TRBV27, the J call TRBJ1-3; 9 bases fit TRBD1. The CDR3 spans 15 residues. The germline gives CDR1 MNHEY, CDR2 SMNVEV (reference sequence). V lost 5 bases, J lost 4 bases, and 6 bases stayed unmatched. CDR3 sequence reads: CASSPGTGYGNTIYF. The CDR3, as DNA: TGTGCCAGCAGTCCCGGGACAGGGTACGGAAACACCATATATTTT.